One sample yielded the 8 T cell receptor beta chains listed below, sequenced in a study of control samples from healthy donors and cancer patients. Assay used: immunoSEQ multiplex PCR; TCRdb lists only in-frame clones, some missing. The data show roughly 95,000 clones, with approximately 91% seen just once and over 0.75% held by the top ten. The sample taken for sequencing was blood. The receptors were sampled from a woman aged 30 to 39 in good health.

The gene calls are TRBV19 and TRBJ1-1, with TRBD1 as a possible D gene (5 bases). The length of the CDR3 is 15 residues. With 3 bases removed from V and 0 bases from J, the gap between germline ends came to 11 bases. Germline V CDR1 and CDR2: LNHDA, SQIVND (reference sequence). The CDR3 protein is CASSMVGAMNTEAFF. CDR3 bases: TGTGCCAGTAGTATGGTCGGGGCTATGAACACTGAAGCTTTCTTT. The variable domain in full, with the rest retrieved from reference TRBV19 and TRBJ1-1, is DGGITQSPKYLFRKEGQNVTLSCEQNLNHDAMYWYRQDPGQGLRLIYYSQIVNDFQKGDIAEGYSVSREKKESFPLTVTSAQKNPTAFYLCASSMVGAMNTEAFFGQGTRLTVV.

The rearrangement joins TRBV29-1 to TRBJ1-3; D is uncertain. V was cut by 6 bases and J by 2 bases, with 8 bases left in between. This CDR3 region has 12 residues. Germline V gene lookup returns CDR1 SQVTM and CDR2 ANQGSEA. For the CDR3, the DNA is TGCAGCGTGTCGGAGGCTGGAAACACCATATATTTT. It translates to CSVSEAGNTIYF.

This clone has just one count. This chain connects TRBV5-1 to TRBJ1-1; possibly TRBD1 for D (6 bases). From germline, CDR1 is SGHRS and CDR2 YFSETQ. Trimming took 4 bases from V and 3 from J, leaving 10 bases between them. The CDR3 has 13 amino acids. CDR3 residues: CASSRGPDTEAFF. CDR3 in DNA: TGCGCCAGCAGCCGGGGGCCCGACACTGAAGCTTTCTTT.

V usage is TRBV10-1 and J usage is TRBJ2-1; no firm D call. Trimming left V 4 bases short and J 10 bases short, with 14 bases between. This CDR3 is 13 amino acids long. The V gene's germline CDR1 is WNHNN and CDR2 SYGVQD (reference sequence). This chain's CDR3 is CASSVDPLGEQFF. Written as DNA, the CDR3 is TGCGCCAGCAGTGTTGACCCGTTAGGAGAGCAGTTCTTC.

CDR3 loop: CASTGLAGGPLYEQYF. CDR3 bases: TGTGCCAGTACGGGGCTAGCGGGGGGGCCTCTATACGAGCAGTACTTC. The rearrangement links TRBV19 to TRBJ2-7; TRBD2 matches at 12 bases. This CDR3 spans 16 amino acids. The germline gives CDR1 LNHDA, CDR2 SQIVND (reference sequence). The V gene end was trimmed by 7 bases and the J gene end by 4 bases; junction bases not matched to a gene: 11.

The chain joins TRBV27 to TRBJ1-3, with a weak D call TRBD1 (6 bases). The CDR3 has 14 amino acids. The ends were cut back, 4 bases at V and 1 base at J, with 8 bases in the middle. Germline values: CDR1 MNHEY, CDR2 SMNVEV (reference sequence). The DNA of the CDR3 is TGTGCCAGCAGTTCCGGGACATCTGGAAACACCATATATTTT. Translation: CASSSGTSGNTIYF.

The genes are TRBV9 and TRBJ1-2; 7 nucleotides line up with TRBD1. Per the germline V gene, CDR1 is SGDLS and CDR2 is YYNGEE. V was pared by 0 bases and J by 4 bases, with 6 bases of the junction left unmatched. This CDR3 is 15 amino acids long. CDR3 region: CASSVEGTDLYGYTF. The CDR3 nucleotides are TGTGCCAGCAGCGTAGAGGGGACAGACCTCTATGGCTACACCTTC.

V usage is TRBV14 and J usage is TRBJ2-5; 7 bases line up with TRBD2. The CDR3 runs to 14 residues. V lost 1 base and J lost 3; bases outside the gene matches: 2. The germline CDR1 and CDR2 sequences are SGHDN and FVKESK. CDR3 amino acids: CASSQGRGEETQYF. The CDR3 nucleotides read TGTGCCAGCAGCCAAGGCCGGGGGGAAGAGACCCAGTACTTC.